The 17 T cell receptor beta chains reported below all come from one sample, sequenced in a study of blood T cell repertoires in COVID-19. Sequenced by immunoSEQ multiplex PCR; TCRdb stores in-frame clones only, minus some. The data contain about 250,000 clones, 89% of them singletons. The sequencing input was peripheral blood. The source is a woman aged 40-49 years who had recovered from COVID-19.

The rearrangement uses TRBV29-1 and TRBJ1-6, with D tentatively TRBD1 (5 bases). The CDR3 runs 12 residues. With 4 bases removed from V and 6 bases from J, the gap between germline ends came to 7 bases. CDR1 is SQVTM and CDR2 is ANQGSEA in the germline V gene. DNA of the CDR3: TGCAGCGTTGGACAGATTAATTCACCCCTCCACTTT. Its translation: CSVGQINSPLHF.

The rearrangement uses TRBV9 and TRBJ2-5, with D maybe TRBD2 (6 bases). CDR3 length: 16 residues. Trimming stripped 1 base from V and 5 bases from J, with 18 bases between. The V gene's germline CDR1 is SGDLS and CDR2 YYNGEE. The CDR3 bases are TGTGCCAGCAGCGTAAGCGCTAGCGCCTCTGGGGAGACCCAGTACTTC. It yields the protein CASSVSASASGETQYF.

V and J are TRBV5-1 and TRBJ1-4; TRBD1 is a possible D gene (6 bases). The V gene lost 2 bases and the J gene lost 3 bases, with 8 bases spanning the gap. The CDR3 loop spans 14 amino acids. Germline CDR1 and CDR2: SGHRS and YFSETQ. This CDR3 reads CASSLQGANEKLFF. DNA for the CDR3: TGCGCCAGCAGCTTACAGGGAGCTAATGAAAAACTGTTTTTT.

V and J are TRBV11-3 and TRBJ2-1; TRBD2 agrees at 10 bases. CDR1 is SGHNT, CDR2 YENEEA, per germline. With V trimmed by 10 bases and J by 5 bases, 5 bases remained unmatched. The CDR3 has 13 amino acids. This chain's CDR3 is CATGGLANNEQFF. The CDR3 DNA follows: TGTGCCACCGGGGGACTAGCGAACAATGAGCAGTTCTTC. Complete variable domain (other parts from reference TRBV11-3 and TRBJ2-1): EAGVVQSPRYKIIEKKQPVAFWCNPISGHNTLYWYLQNLGQGPELLIRYENEEAVDDSQLPKDRFSAERLKGVDSTLKIQPAELGDSAVYLCATGGLANNEQFFGPGTRLTVL.

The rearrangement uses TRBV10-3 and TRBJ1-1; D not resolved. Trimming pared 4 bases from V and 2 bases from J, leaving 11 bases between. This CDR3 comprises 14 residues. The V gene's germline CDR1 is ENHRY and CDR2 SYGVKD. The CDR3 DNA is TGTGCCATCAGTGTCAAGCAGGTAAACACTGAAGCTTTCTTT. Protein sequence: CAISVKQVNTEAFF.

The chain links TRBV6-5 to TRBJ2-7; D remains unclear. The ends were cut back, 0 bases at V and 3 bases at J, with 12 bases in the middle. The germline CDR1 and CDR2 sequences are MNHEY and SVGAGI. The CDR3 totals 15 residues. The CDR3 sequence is CASSYSSASYYEQYF. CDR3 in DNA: TGTGCCAGCAGTTACTCCTCTGCATCCTACTACGAGCAGTACTTC.

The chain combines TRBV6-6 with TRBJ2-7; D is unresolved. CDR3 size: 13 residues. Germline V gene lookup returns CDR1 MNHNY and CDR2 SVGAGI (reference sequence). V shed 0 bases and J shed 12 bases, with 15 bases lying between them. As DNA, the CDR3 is TGTGCCAGCAGTTACTCGAGAAATAGTGATGGGTACTTC. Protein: CASSYSRNSDGYF.

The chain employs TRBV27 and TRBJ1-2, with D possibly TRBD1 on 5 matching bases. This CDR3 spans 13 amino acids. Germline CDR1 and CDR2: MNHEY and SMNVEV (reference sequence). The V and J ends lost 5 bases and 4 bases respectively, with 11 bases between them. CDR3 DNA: TGTGCCAGCAGTCTGGGGCTATTCTATGGCTACACCTTC. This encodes CASSLGLFYGYTF.

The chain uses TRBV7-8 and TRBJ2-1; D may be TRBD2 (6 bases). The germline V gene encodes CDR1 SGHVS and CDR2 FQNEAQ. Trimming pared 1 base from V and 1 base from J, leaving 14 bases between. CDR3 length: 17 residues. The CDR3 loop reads CASSLGRGRESYNEQFF. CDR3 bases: TGTGCCAGCAGCTTAGGGCGAGGACGGGAGTCCTACAATGAGCAGTTCTTC.

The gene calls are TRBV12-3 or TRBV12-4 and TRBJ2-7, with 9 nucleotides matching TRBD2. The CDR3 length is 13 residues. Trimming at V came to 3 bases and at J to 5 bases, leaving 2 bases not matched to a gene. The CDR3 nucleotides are TGTGCCAGCAGTTTGGGACTAGCACACGAGCAGTACTTC. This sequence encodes CASSLGLAHEQYF.

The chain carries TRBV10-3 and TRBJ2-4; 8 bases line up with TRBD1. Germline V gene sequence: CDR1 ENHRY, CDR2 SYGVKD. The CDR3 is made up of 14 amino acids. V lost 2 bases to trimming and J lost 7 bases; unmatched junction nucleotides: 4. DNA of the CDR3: TGTGCCATCAGTGAGGCCAGGGGGCTCAACATTCAGTACTTC. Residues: CAISEARGLNIQYF.

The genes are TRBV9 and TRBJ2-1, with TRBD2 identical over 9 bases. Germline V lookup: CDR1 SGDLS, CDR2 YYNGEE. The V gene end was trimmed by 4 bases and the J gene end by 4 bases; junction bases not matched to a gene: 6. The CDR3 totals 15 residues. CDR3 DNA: TGTGCCAGCAGCCCCGGCAGCGGGGGGTACAATGAGCAGTTCTTC. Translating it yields CASSPGSGGYNEQFF.

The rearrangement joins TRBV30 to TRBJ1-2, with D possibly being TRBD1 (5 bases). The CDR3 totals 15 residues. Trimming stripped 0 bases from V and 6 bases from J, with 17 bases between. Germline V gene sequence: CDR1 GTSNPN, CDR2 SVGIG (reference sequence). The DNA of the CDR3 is TGTGCCTGGAGTGTCGGAGGGGCATTCAGGGATGGCTACACCTTC. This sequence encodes CAWSVGGAFRDGYTF.

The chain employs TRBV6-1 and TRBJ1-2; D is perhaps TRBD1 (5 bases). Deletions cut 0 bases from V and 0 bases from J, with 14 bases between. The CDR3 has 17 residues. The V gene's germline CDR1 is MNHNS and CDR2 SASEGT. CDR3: CASSEAGGGNSNYGYTF. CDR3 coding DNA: TGTGCCAGCAGTGAAGCGGGGGGGGGAAACTCTAACTATGGCTACACCTTC.

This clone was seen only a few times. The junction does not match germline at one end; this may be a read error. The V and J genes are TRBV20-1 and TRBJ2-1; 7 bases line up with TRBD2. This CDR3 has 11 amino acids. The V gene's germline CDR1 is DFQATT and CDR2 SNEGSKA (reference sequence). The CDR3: CSASSGQREIF. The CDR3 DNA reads TGCAGTGCTTCTAGCGGCCAACGAGAGATCTTC.

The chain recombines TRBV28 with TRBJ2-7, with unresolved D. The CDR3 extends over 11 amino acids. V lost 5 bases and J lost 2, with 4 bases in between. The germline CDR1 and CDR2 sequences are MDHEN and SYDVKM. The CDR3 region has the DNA TGTGCCAGCAGTCGTGCCTACGAGCAGTACTTC. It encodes CASSRAYEQYF. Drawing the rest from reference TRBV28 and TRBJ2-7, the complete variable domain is DVKVTQSSRYLVKRTGEKVFLECVQDMDHENMFWYRQDPGLGLRLIYFSYDVKMKEKGDIPEGYSVSREKKERFSLILESASTNQTSMYLCASSRAYEQYFGPGTRLTVT.

The CDR3 DNA reads TGTGCCAGCAGCTTAGCGGCCAGGGGGTGGGATACGCAGTATTTT. It translates to CASSLAARGWDTQYF. The J gene is TRBJ2-3, the V gene TRBV7-2; TRBD1 matches at 7 bases. From germline, CDR1 is SGHTA and CDR2 FQGNSA. This CDR3 is 15 amino acids long. V dropped 0 bases and J dropped 6; count of bases not matched to a gene: 6.